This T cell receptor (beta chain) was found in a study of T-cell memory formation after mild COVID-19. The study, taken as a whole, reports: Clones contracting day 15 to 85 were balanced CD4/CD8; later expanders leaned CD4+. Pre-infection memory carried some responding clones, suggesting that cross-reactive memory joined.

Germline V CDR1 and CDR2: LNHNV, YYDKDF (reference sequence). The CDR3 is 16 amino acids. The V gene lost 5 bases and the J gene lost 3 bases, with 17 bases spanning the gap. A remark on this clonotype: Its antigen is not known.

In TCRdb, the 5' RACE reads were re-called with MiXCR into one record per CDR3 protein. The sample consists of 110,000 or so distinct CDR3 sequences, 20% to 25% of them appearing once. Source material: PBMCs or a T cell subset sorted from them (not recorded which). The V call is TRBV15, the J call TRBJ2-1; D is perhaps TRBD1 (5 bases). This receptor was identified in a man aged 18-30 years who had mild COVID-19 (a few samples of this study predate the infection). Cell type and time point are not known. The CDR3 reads CATSGDAGRDYNEQFF. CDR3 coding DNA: TGTGCCACCAGCGGCGACGCAGGCAGGGACTACAATGAGCAGTTCTTC.